This T cell receptor (beta chain) was profiled in a study of T cell responses to AZD1222 COVID-19 vaccine. Study results and limitations: Most donors were white British, females outnumbered males, and clonal diversity was possibly underestimated. Across spike, vaccine-associated CD4 TCRs were found, dominant at 160-218 and 743-854.

The repertoire was sequenced with immunoSEQ multiplex PCR; TCRdb's copy has only in-frame clones and lacks some. The sample has 100,000 or so clones; more than 70% are singletons. The V end lost 6 bases, the J end lost 1 base, and 12 bases lay between the germline ends. Germline assignment: CDR1 WSHSY and CDR2 SAAADI. This CDR3 region has 14 residues. About this clone itself: The target antigen is unknown.

This receptor was obtained from an adult who received the AZD1222 COVID-19 vaccine. The rearrangement uses TRBV10-2 and TRBJ1-1; D perhaps matches TRBD1 (5 bases). The material sequenced was peripheral blood, taken 28 days after the second AZD1222 dose. CDR3 DNA sequence: TGCGCCAGCAGGGGGGAGGGAAGGAACACTGAAGCTTTCTTT. It encodes CASRGEGRNTEAFF.